Each of the 16 T cell receptor beta chains below was sequenced from the same sample in a study of CXCR3-negative and CXCR3-positive naive CD8 T cells. Antigens of these TCRs are unknown. The TRB libraries of cDNA were built by UMI-labeled 5' RACE. Reanalyzing the 5' RACE reads, TCRdb keeps one entry per CDR3 protein, without DNA. The specimen's table records about 130,000 distinct CDR3 sequences. Findings of the study overall: CXCR3-expressing naive cells carried TRB CDR3s more hydrophobic than those of CXCR3-negative naive cells.

Sequencing was done on a sample of naive CXCR3+ CD8+ T cells from blood. Described subset: CD45RO-CCR7+CD27+CD95- naive CD8+ T cells expressing CXCR3 (TNR3+). Receptors were obtained from a human donor in good health. Some clones in this sample may be carry-over from other donors' samples.

The chain couples TRBV29-1 to TRBJ2-1; TCRdb designates TRBD2, a call that cannot be tested without DNA. The CDR3 consists of 15 residues. Germline CDR1 SQVTM, CDR2 ANQGSEA. The CDR3: CSVGVLQGPYNEQFF.

The chain employs TRBV27 and TRBJ1-1. The length of the CDR3 is 13 residues. Looked up from germline, CDR1 is MNHEY and CDR2 is SMNVEV (reference sequence). CDR3: CASSLAWRTEAFF.

The chain couples TRBV7-9 to TRBJ1-1. Germline values: CDR1 SEHNR, CDR2 FQNEAQ (reference sequence). The CDR3 loop spans 12 amino acids. CDR3: CASSPEGGEAFF.

J is TRBJ1-2 and V is TRBV13; absent DNA, TCRdb's TRBD1 call cannot be checked. Germline CDR1 reads PRHDT; CDR2 reads FYEKMQ (reference sequence). This CDR3 is 14 amino acids long. The CDR3 sequence: CASSWDRGGDGYTF.

The chain recombines TRBV14 with TRBJ2-1; TCRdb outputs TRBD1, but without DNA this stays unchecked. The CDR3 is 15 residues long. Per germline, CDR1 SGHDN and CDR2 FVKESK. CDR3 residues: CASSQVAGEYNEQFF.

This sequence joins TRBV2 and TRBJ2-7. The V gene's germline CDR1 is SNHLY and CDR2 FYNNEI. The CDR3 consists of 11 residues. CDR3 sequence: CASSQAYEQYF.

This rearrangement joins TRBV5-6 to TRBJ2-1. This CDR3 is built from 14 residues. Germline values: CDR1 SGHDT, CDR2 YYEEEE. CDR3 loop: CASSWTGALNEQFF.

This rearrangement joins TRBV29-1 to TRBJ1-1. CDR1 SQVTM and CDR2 ANQGSEA come from the germline V gene. CDR3 length: 11 amino acids. CDR3 protein: CSVEKSAKAFF.

V gene TRBV5-1 combines with J gene TRBJ1-1; absent DNA, TCRdb's TRBD1 call cannot be checked. CDR1 and CDR2 (germline): SGHRS, YFSETQ. This CDR3 is built from 14 residues. CDR3 sequence reads: CASSPGDTNTEAFF.

The rearrangement joins TRBV7-9 to TRBJ2-2; TCRdb names TRBD2, which stays unverified in the absence of DNA. Germline loops: CDR1 SEHNR, CDR2 FQNEAQ (reference sequence). CDR3 size: 14 residues. The chain's CDR3 is CASGSRGDSGELFF. The whole variable domain, remainder taken from reference TRBV7-9 and TRBJ2-2, is DTGVSQNPRHKITKRGQNVTFRCDPISEHNRLYWYRQTLGQGPEFLTYFQNEAQLEKSRLLSDRFSAERPKGSFSTLEIQRTEQGDSAMYLCASGSRGDSGELFFGEGSRLTVL.

The CDR3 loop reads CASSQVLGKLFF. The chain is built from TRBV4-1 and TRBJ1-4. Per germline, CDR1 MGHRA and CDR2 YSYEKL. This CDR3 is 12 amino acids long.

The chain employs TRBV28 and TRBJ2-1. This CDR3 contains 13 residues. Per germline, CDR1 MDHEN and CDR2 SYDVKM. CDR3 protein: CASSLSVLNEQFF.

This chain links TRBV13 with TRBJ2-1; the D call of TRBD1 rests on TCRdb alone, since no DNA is present to check it. Germline assignment: CDR1 PRHDT and CDR2 FYEKMQ (reference sequence). The CDR3 has 15 residues. CDR3 protein: CASSSRRGTYNEQFF.

The CDR3 protein is CASSLGAEETQYF. The V gene is TRBV7-3, the J gene TRBJ2-5; TCRdb indicates TRBD1, and absent DNA this call remains unverified. Germline assignment: CDR1 SGHTA and CDR2 FQGTGA. The CDR3 is 13 amino acids.

The rearrangement uses TRBV29-1 and TRBJ2-7; TCRdb returns TRBD1, unconfirmable since there is no DNA. Germline assignment: CDR1 SQVTM and CDR2 ANQGSEA. The CDR3 totals 13 residues. The CDR3 protein is CSVVLMTGYEQYF.

The CDR3 spells CASSPPGLDARGWNIQYF. The chain joins TRBV18 to TRBJ2-4; there is no DNA to check the TCRdb D call of TRBD1. The CDR3 is made up of 18 amino acids. The germline V gene encodes CDR1 KGHSH and CDR2 LQKENI.